Listed here are 12 T cell receptor beta chains from one sample, sequenced in a study of blood T cell repertoires in COVID-19. Some clones are missing from TCRdb's copy, which holds only in-frame ones; the method was immunoSEQ multiplex PCR. Among hundreds of thousands of clones, about 90% were seen once, and the ten largest hold approximately 3%. Sequencing was carried out using peripheral blood. These receptors all stem from a woman under 40 with COVID-19, enrolled during active disease.

V and J are TRBV28 and TRBJ2-2; no definite D call. CDR1 and CDR2 (germline): MDHEN, SYDVKM. The CDR3 is 15 amino acids. The V end lost 3 bases, the J end lost 2 bases, and 10 bases lay between the germline ends. CDR3 region: CASSFLRVNTGELFF. Written as DNA, the CDR3 is TGTGCCAGCAGTTTTCTCCGGGTTAACACCGGGGAGCTGTTTTTT.

The rearrangement links TRBV4-1 to TRBJ1-5; D is possibly TRBD1 (6 bases). This CDR3 contains 16 residues. Looked up from germline, CDR1 is MGHRA and CDR2 is YSYEKL. Deletions cut 0 bases from V and 6 bases from J, with 15 bases between. The CDR3 protein is CASSQEGTGKAQPQHF. CDR3 in DNA: TGCGCCAGCAGCCAAGAAGGTACAGGGAAGGCTCAGCCCCAGCATTTT.

This chain connects TRBV5-6 to TRBJ2-2, with 10 bases aligning to TRBD2. Germline values: CDR1 SGHDT, CDR2 YYEEEE. Trimming took 5 bases from V and 3 from J; bases not matched to a gene: 7. The CDR3 consists of 16 residues. The CDR3 is CASRPLAGEDTGELFF. CDR3 coding DNA: TGTGCCAGCAGACCTCTAGCGGGAGAGGACACCGGGGAGCTGTTTTTT.

This chain connects TRBV6-2 or TRBV6-3 to TRBJ2-7; D might be TRBD1 (8 bases). V lost 5 bases to trimming and J lost 2 bases, with 16 bases between them. The V gene's germline CDR1 is MNHEY and CDR2 SVGEGT. This CDR3 is built from 15 residues. CDR3 residues: CASSPGQGGTYEQYF. CDR3 DNA sequence: TGTGCCAGCAGTCCAGGACAGGGAGGGACCTACGAGCAGTACTTC.

CDR3 nucleotides: TGTGCCAACATAGCGGGGGTCTACAATGAGCAGTTCTTC. It specifies CANIAGVYNEQFF. The chain carries TRBV6-5 and TRBJ2-1, with TRBD2 matching over 9 bases. V dropped 10 bases and J dropped 3; count of bases not matched to a gene: 4. Germline CDR1 MNHEY, CDR2 SVGAGI. CDR3 length equals 13 residues.

V gene TRBV5-1 combines with J gene TRBJ2-1; no clear D. This CDR3 contains 14 residues. The V end lost 4 bases, the J end lost 8 bases, and 16 bases lay between the germline ends. Germline-derived CDR1 and CDR2 are SGHRS and YFSETQ. The CDR3 DNA is TGCGCCAGCAGCCAACGGGTAAGATGGGATGAGCAGTTCTTC. Its protein is CASSQRVRWDEQFF.

V usage is TRBV6-5 and J usage is TRBJ2-3, with unresolved D. V lost 6 bases and J 4 bases, leaving 14 bases between the germline ends. There are 14 residues in the CDR3. Germline CDR1 and CDR2: MNHEY and SVGAGI. The CDR3 DNA reads TGTGCCAGCAGACCTAATTATCATGCAGATACGCAGTATTTT. Amino acid sequence: CASRPNYHADTQYF.

The gene calls are TRBV19 and TRBJ1-5, with TRBD1 identical over 9 bases. Germline V gene lookup returns CDR1 LNHDA and CDR2 SQIVND (reference sequence). There are 15 residues in the CDR3. The junction had 9 bases not matched to a gene; V was cut back by 6 bases and J by 6 bases. The chain's CDR3 is CASRTGGERGQPQHF. DNA for the CDR3: TGTGCCAGTAGAACAGGGGGCGAGCGGGGTCAGCCCCAGCATTTT.

In nucleotides, the CDR3 is TGTGCCAGCTCCAAGGACACCGGAGATAACACCGGGGAGCTGTTTTTT. Its translation: CASSKDTGDNTGELFF. This rearrangement joins TRBV18 to TRBJ2-2; possible D gene TRBD1, 5 bases. In germline, CDR1 is KGHSH, CDR2 LQKENI. The CDR3 loop spans 16 amino acids. Trimming pared 6 bases from V and 2 bases from J, leaving 16 bases between.

The chain uses TRBV7-9 and TRBJ1-1, with D hard to call. This CDR3 has 14 amino acids. Per germline, CDR1 SEHNR and CDR2 FQNEAQ (reference sequence). With 4 bases removed from V and 5 bases from J, the gap between germline ends came to 14 bases. The DNA of the CDR3 is TGTGCCAGCAGCTCCTACCGGGGAGCGACTGAAGCTTTCTTT. Protein: CASSSYRGATEAFF.

The chain employs TRBV18 and TRBJ1-5; D call uncertain. This CDR3 is built from 13 residues. V dropped 2 bases and J dropped 5 bases, with 7 bases sitting between them. Per the germline V gene, CDR1 is KGHSH and CDR2 is LQKENI. The CDR3 coding sequence is TGTGCCAGCTCACCAAAGAGTTATCAGCCCCAGCATTTT. Protein sequence: CASSPKSYQPQHF.

In this sample, this clone turned up once. This chain uses TRBV19 with TRBJ2-6; no reliable D call. Germline V gives CDR1 LNHDA, CDR2 SQIVND (reference sequence). The CDR3 consists of 14 residues. Trimming took off 7 bases at V and 1 base at J, with 8 bases between the two ends. In DNA form, the CDR3 reads TGTGCCAGTAAATGGCAGTCTGGGGCCAACGTCCTGACTTTC. Residues: CASKWQSGANVLTF.